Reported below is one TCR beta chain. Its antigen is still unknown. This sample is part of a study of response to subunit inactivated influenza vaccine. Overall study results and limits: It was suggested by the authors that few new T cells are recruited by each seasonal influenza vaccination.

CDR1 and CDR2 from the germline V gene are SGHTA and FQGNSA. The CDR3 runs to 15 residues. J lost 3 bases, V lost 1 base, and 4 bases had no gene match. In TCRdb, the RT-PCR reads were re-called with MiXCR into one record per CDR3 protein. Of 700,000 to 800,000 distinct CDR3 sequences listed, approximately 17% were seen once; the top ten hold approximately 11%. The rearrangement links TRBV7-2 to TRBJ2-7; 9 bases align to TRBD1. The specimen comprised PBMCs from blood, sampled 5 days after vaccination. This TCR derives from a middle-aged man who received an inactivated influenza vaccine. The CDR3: CASSLEVTGGYEQYF. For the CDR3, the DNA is TGTGCCAGCAGCTTAGAAGTGACAGGGGGCTACGAGCAGTACTTC.